This TCR beta chain derives from a study of CD8 T cell repertoires and HIV-1 epitope variants. The overall study: Separate wells received one of Twenty-five Gag or Nef variant peptides. Enriched T cells were co-cultured with equal autologous T cell-negative cells.

As to this clone: What it binds is not known.

The CDR3 is made up of 15 amino acids. The V gene end was trimmed by 4 bases and the J gene end by 4 bases; junction bases not matched to a gene: 2. Germline CDR1 LNHDA, CDR2 SQIVND (reference sequence). TCRdb keeps only in-frame clones here, not all; method: immunoSEQ multiplex PCR. The sample lists approximately 5,000 clones; around 70% were seen once. Sequencing was performed on cultured CD8+ T cells derived from PBMCs. The clonotype comes from a male donor with HIV. This chain links TRBV19 with TRBJ2-2, with 11 bases matching TRBD2. The CDR3 bases are TGTGCCAGTAGTACCGGACTAGCGGGCACCGGGGAGCTGTTTTTT. It is translated as CASSTGLAGTGELFF.